The 4 T cell receptor beta chains below all came from one sample that was sequenced in a study of blood T cells in healthy people across ages. With a J-beta primer mix and a sample-barcoded 5' primer, a second PCR ran roughly 7 to 11 cycles. TCRdb re-called the 5' RACE reads through MiXCR, storing one row per CDR3 protein. The sample shows 1.5 million to 1.9 million distinct CDR3 sequences, approximately 43% of them seen only once. Source material: blood. The receptors shown here come from a young woman in good health.

The chain employs TRBV5-4 and TRBJ2-7; 8 positions match TRBD1. Trimming took 4 bases from V and 1 from J; bases not matched to a gene: 4. The CDR3 length is 14 residues. Germline V gives CDR1 SGHNT, CDR2 YYREEE (reference sequence). The DNA of the CDR3 is TGTGCCAGCAGCGGCCGGGACAGGTCCTACGAGCAGTACTTC. It yields the protein CASSGRDRSYEQYF.

V is TRBV28 and J is TRBJ2-7; 9 positions match TRBD1. Germline CDR1 MDHEN, CDR2 SYDVKM. The CDR3 runs 17 residues. V dropped 5 bases and J dropped 1; count of bases not matched to a gene: 12. The CDR3 spells CASSPGTGFRSSYEQYF. Written as DNA, the CDR3 is TGTGCCAGCAGTCCTGGGACAGGGTTCCGAAGTTCCTACGAGCAGTACTTC. Supplemented by reference TRBV28 and TRBJ2-7, the full variable domain reads DVKVTQSSRYLVKRTGEKVFLECVQDMDHENMFWYRQDPGLGLRLIYFSYDVKMKEKGDIPEGYSVSREKKERFSLILESASTNQTSMYLCASSPGTGFRSSYEQYFGPGTRLTVT.

About this clonotype itself: At one end, the junction sequence differs from germline, possibly due to a read error. The chain is built from TRBV27 and TRBJ2-3; possibly TRBD1 for D (5 bases). The CDR3 is 16 amino acids. CDR1 is MNHEY and CDR2 is SMNVEV in the germline V gene (reference sequence). The CDR3 here is CAGSLLTATSTDTQYF. CDR3 in DNA: TGTGCCGGCAGTTTACTGACAGCTACTAGCACAGATACGCAGTATTTT.

This chain links TRBV9 with TRBJ2-6, with TRBD2 as a possible D gene (5 bases). CDR1 is SGDLS, CDR2 YYNGEE, per germline. The CDR3 runs 15 residues. V dropped 3 bases and J dropped 2 bases, with 9 bases sitting between them. This CDR3 is CASSAYGTGANVLTF. The CDR3 DNA sequence: TGTGCCAGCAGCGCCTACGGGACTGGGGCCAACGTCCTGACTTTC.